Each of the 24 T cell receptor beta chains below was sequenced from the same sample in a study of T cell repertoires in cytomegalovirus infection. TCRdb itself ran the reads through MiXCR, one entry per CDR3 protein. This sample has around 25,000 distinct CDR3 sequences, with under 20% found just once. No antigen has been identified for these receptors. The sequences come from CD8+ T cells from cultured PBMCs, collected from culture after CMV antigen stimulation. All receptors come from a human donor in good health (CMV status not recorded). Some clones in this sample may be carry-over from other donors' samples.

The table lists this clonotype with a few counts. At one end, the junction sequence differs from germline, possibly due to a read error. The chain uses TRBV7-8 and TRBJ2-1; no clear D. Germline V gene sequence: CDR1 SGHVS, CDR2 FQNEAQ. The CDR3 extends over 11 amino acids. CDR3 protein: CASSSHNEQFF. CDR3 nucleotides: TGTGCCAGCAGCTCCCACAATGAGCAGTTCTTC.

CDR3 nucleotides: TGTGCCAGTTGGGACAGGGTCACTGAAGCTTTCTTT. Translated, it gives CASWDRVTEAFF. The chain has TRBV19 and TRBJ1-1, with 9 bases fitting TRBD1. The V gene's germline CDR1 is LNHDA and CDR2 SQIVND (reference sequence). The CDR3 has 12 amino acids. V trimming: 8 bases; J trimming: 4 bases; junction bases outside the gene matches: 2.

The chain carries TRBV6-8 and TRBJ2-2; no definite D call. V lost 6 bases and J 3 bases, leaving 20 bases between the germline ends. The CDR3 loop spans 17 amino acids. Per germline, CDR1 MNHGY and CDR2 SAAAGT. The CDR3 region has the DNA TGTGCCAGCAGCCCCGAGGTCGGCGTTTTGGACACCGGGGAGCTGTTTTTT. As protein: CASSPEVGVLDTGELFF.

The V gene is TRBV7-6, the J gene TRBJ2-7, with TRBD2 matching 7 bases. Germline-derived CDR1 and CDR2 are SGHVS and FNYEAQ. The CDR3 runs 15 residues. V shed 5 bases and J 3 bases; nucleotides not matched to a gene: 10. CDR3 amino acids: CASSEKTGGSYEQYF. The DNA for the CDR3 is TGTGCCAGCAGCGAGAAAACGGGGGGAAGCTACGAGCAGTACTTC.

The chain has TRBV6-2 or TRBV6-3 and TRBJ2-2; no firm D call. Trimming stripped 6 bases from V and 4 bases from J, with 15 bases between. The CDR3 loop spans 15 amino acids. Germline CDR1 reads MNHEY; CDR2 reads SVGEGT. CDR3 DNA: TGTGCCAGCAGCCGAGATCCTACGGGCACCGGGGAGCTGTTTTTT. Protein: CASSRDPTGTGELFF.

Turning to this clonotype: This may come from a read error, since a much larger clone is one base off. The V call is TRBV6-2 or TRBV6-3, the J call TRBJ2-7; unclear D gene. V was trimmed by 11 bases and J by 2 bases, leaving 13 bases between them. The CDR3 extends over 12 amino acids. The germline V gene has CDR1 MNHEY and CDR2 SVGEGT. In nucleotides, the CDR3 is TGTGCCCGCACTTTAGGAACCTACGAGCAGTACTTC. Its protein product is CARTLGTYEQYF.

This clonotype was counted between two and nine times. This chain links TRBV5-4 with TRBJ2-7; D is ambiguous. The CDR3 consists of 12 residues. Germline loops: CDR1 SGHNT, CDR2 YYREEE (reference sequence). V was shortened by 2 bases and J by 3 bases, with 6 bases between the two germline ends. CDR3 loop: CASSLSGYEQYF. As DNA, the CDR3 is TGTGCCAGCAGCTTATCAGGCTACGAGCAGTACTTC.

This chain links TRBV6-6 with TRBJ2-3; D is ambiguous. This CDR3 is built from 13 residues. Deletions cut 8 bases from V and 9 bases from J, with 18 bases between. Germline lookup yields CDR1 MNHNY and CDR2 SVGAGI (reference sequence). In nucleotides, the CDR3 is TGTGCCAGCTCCGGACCGAGTACCTCCACGCAGTATTTT. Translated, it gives CASSGPSTSTQYF.

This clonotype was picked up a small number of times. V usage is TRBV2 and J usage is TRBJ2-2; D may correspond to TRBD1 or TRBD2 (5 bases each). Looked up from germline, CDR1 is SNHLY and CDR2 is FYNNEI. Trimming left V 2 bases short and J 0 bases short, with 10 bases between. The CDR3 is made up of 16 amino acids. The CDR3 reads CASSENWGTNTGELFF. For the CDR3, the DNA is TGTGCCAGCAGTGAAAATTGGGGGACGAACACCGGGGAGCTGTTTTTT.

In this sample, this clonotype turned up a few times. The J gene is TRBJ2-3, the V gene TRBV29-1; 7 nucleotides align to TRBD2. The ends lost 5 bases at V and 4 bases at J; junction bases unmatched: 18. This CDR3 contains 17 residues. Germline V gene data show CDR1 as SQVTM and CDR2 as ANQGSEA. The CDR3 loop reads CSVSYWGGAGDPDTQYF. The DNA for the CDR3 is TGCAGCGTTTCATACTGGGGGGGAGCCGGGGACCCAGATACGCAGTATTTT.

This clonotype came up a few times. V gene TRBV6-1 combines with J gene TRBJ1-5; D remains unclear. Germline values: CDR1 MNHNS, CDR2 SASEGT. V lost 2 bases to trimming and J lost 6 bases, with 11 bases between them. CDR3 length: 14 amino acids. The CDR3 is CASSELGSSQPQHF. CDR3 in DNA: TGTGCCAGCAGTGAACTAGGGTCGAGTCAGCCCCAGCATTTT.

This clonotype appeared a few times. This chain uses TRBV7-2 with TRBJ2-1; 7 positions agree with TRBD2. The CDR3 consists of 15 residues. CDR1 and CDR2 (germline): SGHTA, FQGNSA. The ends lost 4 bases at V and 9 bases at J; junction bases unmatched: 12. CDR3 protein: CASSSETSSRFEQFF. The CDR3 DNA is TGTGCCAGCAGCTCTGAGACTAGCTCCAGGTTTGAGCAGTTCTTC.

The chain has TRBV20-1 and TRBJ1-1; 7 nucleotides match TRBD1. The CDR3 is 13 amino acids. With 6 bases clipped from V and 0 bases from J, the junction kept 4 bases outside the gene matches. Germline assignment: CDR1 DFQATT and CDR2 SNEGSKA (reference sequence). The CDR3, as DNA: TGCAGTGCAAACAGGGGTATGAACACTGAAGCTTTCTTT. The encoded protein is CSANRGMNTEAFF.

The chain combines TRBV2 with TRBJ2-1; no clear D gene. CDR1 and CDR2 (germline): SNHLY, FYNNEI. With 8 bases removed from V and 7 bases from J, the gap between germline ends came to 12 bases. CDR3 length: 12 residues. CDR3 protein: CASEALRNEQFF. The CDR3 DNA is TGTGCCAGCGAGGCCCTCCGAAATGAGCAGTTCTTC.

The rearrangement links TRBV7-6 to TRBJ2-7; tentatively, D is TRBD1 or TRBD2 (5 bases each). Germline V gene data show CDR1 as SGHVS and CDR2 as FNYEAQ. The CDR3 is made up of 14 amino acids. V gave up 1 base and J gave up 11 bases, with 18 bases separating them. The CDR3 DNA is TGTGCCAGCAGCTTAGGTTCTCTCAGGGACGGGAAGTACTTC. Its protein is CASSLGSLRDGKYF.

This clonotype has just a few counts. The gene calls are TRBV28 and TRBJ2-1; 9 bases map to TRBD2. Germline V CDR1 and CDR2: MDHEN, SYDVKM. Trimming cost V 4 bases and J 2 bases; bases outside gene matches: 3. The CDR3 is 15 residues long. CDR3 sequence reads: CASSSVAGAYNEQFF. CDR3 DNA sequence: TGTGCCAGCAGTTCCGTAGCGGGAGCCTACAATGAGCAGTTCTTC. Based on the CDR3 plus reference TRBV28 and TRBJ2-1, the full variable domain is DVKVTQSSRYLVKRTGEKVFLECVQDMDHENMFWYRQDPGLGLRLIYFSYDVKMKEKGDIPEGYSVSREKKERFSLILESASTNQTSMYLCASSSVAGAYNEQFFGPGTRLTVL.

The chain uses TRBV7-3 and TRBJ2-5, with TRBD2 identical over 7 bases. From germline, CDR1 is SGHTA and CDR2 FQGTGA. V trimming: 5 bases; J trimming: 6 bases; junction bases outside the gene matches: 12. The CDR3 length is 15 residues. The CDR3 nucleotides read TGTGCCAGCAGCCCCGCCGGGGAGGGGTTACAGACCCAGTACTTC. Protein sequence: CASSPAGEGLQTQYF.

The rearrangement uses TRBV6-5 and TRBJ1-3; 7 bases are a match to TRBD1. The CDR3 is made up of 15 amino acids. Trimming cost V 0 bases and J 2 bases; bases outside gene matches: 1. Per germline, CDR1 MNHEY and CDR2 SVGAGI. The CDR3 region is CASSYSTGTGNTIYF. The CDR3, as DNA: TGTGCCAGCAGTTACTCGACAGGGACTGGAAACACCATATATTTT.

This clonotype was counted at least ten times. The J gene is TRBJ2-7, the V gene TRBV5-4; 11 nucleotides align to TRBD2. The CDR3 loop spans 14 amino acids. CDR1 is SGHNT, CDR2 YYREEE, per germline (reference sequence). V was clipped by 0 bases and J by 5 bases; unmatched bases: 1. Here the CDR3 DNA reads TGTGCCAGCAGCTTGGGGGGACTAGCGGACGAGCAGTACTTC. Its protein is CASSLGGLADEQYF. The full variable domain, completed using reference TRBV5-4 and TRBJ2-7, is ETGVTQSPTHLIKTRGQQVTLRCSSQSGHNTVSWYQQALGQGPQFIFQYYREEENGRGNFPPRFSGLQFPNYSSELNVNALELDDSALYLCASSLGGLADEQYFGPGTRLTVT.

CDR3 region: CASSLGQAGNTIYF. CDR3 sequence (DNA): TGTGCCAGCAGCTTGGGACAGGCTGGAAACACCATATATTTT. The chain is built from TRBV7-8 and TRBJ1-3, with 8 positions matching TRBD1. The germline V gene has CDR1 SGHVS and CDR2 FQNEAQ. V was pared by 3 bases and J by 2 bases, with 0 bases of the junction left unmatched. This CDR3 comprises 14 residues.

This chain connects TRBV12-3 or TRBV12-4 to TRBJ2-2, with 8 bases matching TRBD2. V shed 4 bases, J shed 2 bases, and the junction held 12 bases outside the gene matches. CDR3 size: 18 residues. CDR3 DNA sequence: TGTGCCAGCAGTTCTCTTGGGGGACTAGATTCAAACACCGGGGAGCTGTTTTTT. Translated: CASSSLGGLDSNTGELFF.

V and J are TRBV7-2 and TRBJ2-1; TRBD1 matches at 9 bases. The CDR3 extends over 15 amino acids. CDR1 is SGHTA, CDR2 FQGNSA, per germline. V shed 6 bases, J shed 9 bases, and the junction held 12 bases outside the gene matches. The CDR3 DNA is TGTGCCAGCAGGGACGAGGGACAGGGACAAACTGAGCAGTTCTTC. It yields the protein CASRDEGQGQTEQFF.

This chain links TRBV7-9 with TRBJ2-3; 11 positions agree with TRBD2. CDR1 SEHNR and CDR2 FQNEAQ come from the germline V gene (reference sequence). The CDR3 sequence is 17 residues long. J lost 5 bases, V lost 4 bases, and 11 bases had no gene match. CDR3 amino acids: CASSSVAGGPSRDTQYF. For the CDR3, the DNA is TGTGCCAGCAGCTCTGTAGCGGGAGGGCCGAGTAGAGATACGCAGTATTTT.

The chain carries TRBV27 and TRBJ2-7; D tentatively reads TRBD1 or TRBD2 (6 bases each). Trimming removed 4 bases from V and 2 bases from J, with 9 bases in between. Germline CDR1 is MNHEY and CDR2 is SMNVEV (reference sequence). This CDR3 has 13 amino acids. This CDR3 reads CASSSGATYEQYF. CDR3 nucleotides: TGTGCCAGCAGTTCGGGGGCCACCTACGAGCAGTACTTC.